Listed below are T cell receptor beta chains from one sample, sequenced in a study of blood T cell repertoires in COVID-19. Generated by immunoSEQ multiplex PCR, the TCRdb table keeps only in-frame clones and is missing some. Altogether roughly 200,000 clones are present, around 80% being singletons, with the ten largest covering over 1%. Sequencing used peripheral blood. The receptors shown here come from a woman in her 30s with COVID-19, enrolled during active disease. CDR3s include the opening cysteine and the closing phenylalanine or tryptophan. The D gene is left open where the match is weak. The size entry is marked missing in some rows and otherwise reads once, few, many or a size class.

clone_size	v_call	d_call	j_call	cdr3_nt	cdr3_aa
once	TRBV2	NA	TRBJ2-3	TGTGCCAGCAGTGTCAACGGGGGCACAGATACGCAGTATTTT	CASSVNGGTDTQYF
NA	TRBV10-3	TRBD1	TRBJ2-5	TGTGCCACTGGACAGGGAGAGACCCAGTACTTC	CATGQGETQYF
once	TRBV7-6	TRBD1	TRBJ2-3	TGTGCCAGCAGCACGGGACAGGGTGGTACAGATACGCAGTATTTT	CASSTGQGGTDTQYF
NA	TRBV6-2/TRBV6-3	NA	TRBJ2-2	TGTGCCAGCAGCCCTCGACGGGCCAGGGATACCGGGGAGCTGTTTTTT	CASSPRRARDTGELFF
NA	TRBV10-2	TRBD1	TRBJ2-5	TGCGCCAGCAGTGAGTTTAATCCGATTTACCGGGACAGGGGTCGGGAGACCCAGTACTTC	CASSEFNPIYRDRGRETQYF
NA	TRBV29-1	NA	TRBJ2-2	TGCAGCGTTGGAGAGGGGCCCACCGGGGAGCTGTTTTTT	CSVGEGPTGELFF
NA	TRBV6-6	NA	TRBJ2-7	TGTGCCAGCCGGTTCCCTCCGAACTACGAGCAGTACTTC	CASRFPPNYEQYF
NA	TRBV5-1	NA	TRBJ1-6	TGCGCCAGCAGCTTGACAGGGTCCTATAATTCACCCCTCCACTTT	CASSLTGSYNSPLHF
NA	TRBV30	NA	TRBJ2-1	TGTGCCTGGAGTGGGAGCGGACTTTACAATGAGCAGTTCTTC	CAWSGSGLYNEQFF
few	TRBV5-1	NA	TRBJ1-1	TGCGCCAGCAGCCTACCGGACACTGAAGCTTTCTTT	CASSLPDTEAFF
NA	TRBV21-1	NA	TRBJ2-4	TGTGCCAGCAGCATCTGGGAGGGACCTCAGTACTTC	CASSIWEGPQYF
NA	TRBV29-1	TRBD1	TRBJ1-4	TGCAGCGTTGAACAGGGGGCGGAAGAAAAACTGTTTTTT	CSVEQGAEEKLFF
NA	TRBV5-1	TRBD1	TRBJ2-7	TGCGCCAGCAGCCCGGACAGGGCCAGATCGAGACAGTACTTC	CASSPDRARSRQYF
few	TRBV2	NA	TRBJ2-2	TGTGCCAGCACCCAAGACGGGGTAGGCGGGGAGCTGTTTTTT	CASTQDGVGGELFF
NA	TRBV5-1	TRBD1	TRBJ2-6	TGCGCCAGCAGCCCTCTACAGGGGGCACTCGTCTCTGGGGCCAACGTCCTGACTTTC	CASSPLQGALVSGANVLTF
NA	TRBV4-1	TRBD1	TRBJ1-2	TGCGCCAGCAGCCAAGAGGGGGACAGGGGCTATGGCTACACCTTC	CASSQEGDRGYGYTF
NA	TRBV7-9	NA	TRBJ1-6	TGTGCCAGCAGCCAAAACAGTTCACCCCTCCACTTT	CASSQNSSPLHF
NA	TRBV4-3	NA	TRBJ2-6	TGCGCCAGCAGCCAAGTCTTAAACAGGGCCGCCTCTGGGGCCAACGTCCTGACTTTC	CASSQVLNRAASGANVLTF
NA	TRBV7-9	TRBD1	TRBJ2-4	TGTGCCAGCAGCCTAGGTGGGGACAGGGGTGACATTCAGTACTTC	CASSLGGDRGDIQYF
NA	TRBV19	NA	TRBJ1-5	TGTGCCAGTAGCCGGCGGGACAGCAATCAGCCCCAGCATTTT	CASSRRDSNQPQHF